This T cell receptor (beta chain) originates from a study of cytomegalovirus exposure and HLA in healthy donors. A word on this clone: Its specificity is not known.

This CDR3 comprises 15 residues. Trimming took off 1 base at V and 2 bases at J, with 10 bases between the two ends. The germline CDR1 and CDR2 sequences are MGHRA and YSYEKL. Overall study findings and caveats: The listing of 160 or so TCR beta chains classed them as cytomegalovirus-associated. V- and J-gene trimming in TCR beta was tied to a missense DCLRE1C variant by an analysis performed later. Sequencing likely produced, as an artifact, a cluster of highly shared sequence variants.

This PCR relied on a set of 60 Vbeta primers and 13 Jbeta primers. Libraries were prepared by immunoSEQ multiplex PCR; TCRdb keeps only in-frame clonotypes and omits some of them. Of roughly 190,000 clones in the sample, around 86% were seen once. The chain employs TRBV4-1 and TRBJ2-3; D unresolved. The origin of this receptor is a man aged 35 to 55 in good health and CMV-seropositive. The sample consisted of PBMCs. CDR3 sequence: CASSQASRFTDTQYF. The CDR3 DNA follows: TGCGCCAGCAGCCAAGCGTCCAGATTCACAGATACGCAGTATTTT.